Listed below are T cell receptor beta chains from one sample, sequenced in a study of T cells in Graves' hyperthyroidism and ophthalmopathy. TCRdb reprocessed the multiplex PCR reads with MiXCR, giving one entry per CDR3 protein. Seen here are 640,000 or so distinct CDR3 sequences, roughly 14% observed once, and the top ten hold around 4.5%. Sequencing input: blood. The receptor set was obtained from a woman aged 40-49 years with Graves' ophthalmopathy. The CDR3 runs from the conserved cysteine through the conserved F or W. The order of the fields is CDR3 protein, CDR3 DNA, CDR3 length, J gene, V gene, clone size, D gene. The D gene is left open where the match is weak. Expanded clones get a size class; other rows say once, few or many, or leave the size out.

CDR3: CASSHAEQYF
DNA: TGTGCCAGCAGCCACGCCGAGCAGTACTTC
length: 10
J: TRBJ2-7
V: TRBV28
size: many
D: .

CDR3: CASRELAETQYF
DNA: TGTGCCAGCAGAGAACTAGCCGAGACCCAGTACTTC
length: 12
J: TRBJ2-5
V: TRBV6-1
size: .
D: .

CDR3: CASIKTRNTEAFF
DNA: TGTGCCAGCATTAAGACCCGTAACACTGAAGCTTTCTTT
length: 13
J: TRBJ1-1
V: TRBV3-1
size: many
D: .

CDR3: CASRILQGSQPQHF
DNA: TGTGCCAGCAGGATCTTACAGGGAAGTCAGCCCCAGCATTTT
length: 14
J: TRBJ1-5
V: TRBV28
size: many
D: .

CDR3: CASSPGPATNTEAFF
DNA: TGTGCCAGCTCACCGGGGCCTGCAACGAACACTGAAGCTTTCTTT
length: 15
J: TRBJ1-1
V: TRBV18
size: many
D: .

CDR3: CASSYSQNRVSSTEAFF
DNA: TGTGCCAGCAGTTACTCGCAGAACAGGGTGTCGAGTACTGAAGCTTTCTTT
length: 17
J: TRBJ1-1
V: TRBV6-5
size: .
D: .

CDR3: CASSYSGDGNQPQHF
DNA: TGTGCCAGCAGTTACTCAGGGGATGGCAATCAGCCCCAGCATTTT
length: 15
J: TRBJ1-5
V: TRBV6-2/TRBV6-3
size: many
D: .

CDR3: CASSSTGRAENYGYTF
DNA: TGCGCCAGCAGCTCAACAGGAAGGGCCGAGAACTATGGCTACACCTTC
length: 16
J: TRBJ1-2
V: TRBV5-1
size: few
D: .

CDR3: CASLPAGGSHYEQYF
DNA: TGTGCCAGCCTACCCGCCGGGGGAAGCCACTACGAGCAGTACTTC
length: 15
J: TRBJ2-7
V: TRBV25-1
size: few
D: .

CDR3: CASSEPGGGTEAFF
DNA: TGTGCCAGCAGTGAACCAGGGGGTGGAACTGAAGCTTTCTTT
length: 14
J: TRBJ1-1
V: TRBV25-1
size: many
D: TRBD1

CDR3: CASSEVTNYGYTF
DNA: TGTGCCAGCAGTGAAGTTACTAACTATGGCTACACCTTC
length: 13
J: TRBJ1-2
V: TRBV6-1
size: many
D: .

CDR3: CASSLTPNTGELFF
DNA: TGTGCCAGCAGCTTGACACCGAACACCGGGGAGCTGTTTTTT
length: 14
J: TRBJ2-2
V: TRBV11-1
size: many
D: .

CDR3: CASSYEGVEFSGANVLTF
DNA: TGTGCCAGCAGTTACGAGGGCGTTGAGTTCTCTGGGGCCAACGTCCTGACTTTC
length: 18
J: TRBJ2-6
V: TRBV6-2/TRBV6-3
size: many
D: .

CDR3: CATSRAGVGNIQYF
DNA: TGTGCCACCAGCAGAGCGGGGGTGGGGAACATTCAGTACTTC
length: 14
J: TRBJ2-4
V: TRBV15
size: few
D: .

CDR3: CSVEVQTGVSYEQYF
DNA: TGCAGCGTTGAGGTCCAAACCGGGGTCTCCTACGAGCAGTACTTC
length: 15
J: TRBJ2-7
V: TRBV29-1
size: few
D: .

CDR3: CASSTTSGENTGELFF
DNA: TGTGCCAGCAGTACCACTAGCGGCGAGAACACCGGGGAGCTGTTTTTT
length: 16
J: TRBJ2-2
V: TRBV12-3/TRBV12-4
size: many
D: TRBD2

CDR3: CASSWGGQTYEQYF
DNA: TGTGCCAGCAGTTGGGGCGGACAGACCTACGAGCAGTACTTC
length: 14
J: TRBJ2-7
V: TRBV28
size: many
D: .